The sequence of this T cell receptor beta chain was determined in a study of beta chain features in type 1 diabetes. Regarding the study as a whole: When Type 1 diabetes patients were examined, their TCRB CDR3s proved moderately but significantly shorter in all four CD4+ subsets.

CD45RO/CCR7/CD25/CD127/CD95/CD27 sorting isolated CD4+ naive, central memory, regulatory and stem cell-like memory cells. With respect to this clone: The antigen remains unidentified.

Germline trimming cut 2 bases from V and 6 bases from J; bases unmatched to any gene: 13. There are 19 residues in the CDR3. The germline CDR1 and CDR2 sequences are SGHTA and FQGNSA. Of the isolated RNA, all was reverse transcribed, and so the sequenced material was expressed TCRB transcripts. TCRdb's table, derived via immunoSEQ multiplex PCR, lists solely in-frame clones and lacks some. The table shows tens of thousands of clones, with 55% to 70% occurring only once. What was sequenced was Tregs from blood. The V call is TRBV7-2, the J call TRBJ2-3; 14 bases fit TRBD2. The TCR sequence derives from a woman in her twenties or thirties in good health. CDR3: CASSLTPRTSGRPTDTQYF. CDR3 DNA: TGTGCCAGCAGCTTAACCCCCCGGACTAGCGGGAGGCCCACCGATACGCAGTATTTT.